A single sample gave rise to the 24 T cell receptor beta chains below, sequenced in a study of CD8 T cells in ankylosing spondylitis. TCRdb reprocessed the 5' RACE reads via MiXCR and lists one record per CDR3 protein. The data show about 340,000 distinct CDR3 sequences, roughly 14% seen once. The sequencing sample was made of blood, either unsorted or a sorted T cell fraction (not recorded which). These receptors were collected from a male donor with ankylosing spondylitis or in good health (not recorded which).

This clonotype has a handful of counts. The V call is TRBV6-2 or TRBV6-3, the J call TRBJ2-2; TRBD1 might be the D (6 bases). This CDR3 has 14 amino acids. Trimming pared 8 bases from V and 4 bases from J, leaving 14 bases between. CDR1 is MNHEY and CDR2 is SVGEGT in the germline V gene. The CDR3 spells CASAPGQFTGELFF. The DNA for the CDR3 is TGTGCCAGCGCTCCAGGACAGTTCACCGGGGAGCTGTTTTTT.

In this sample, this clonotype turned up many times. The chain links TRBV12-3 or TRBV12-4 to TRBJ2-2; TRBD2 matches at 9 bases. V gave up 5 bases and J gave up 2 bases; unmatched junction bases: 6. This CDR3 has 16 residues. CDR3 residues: CASSRRTSANTGELFF. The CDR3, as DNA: TGTGCCAGCAGTCGCCGGACTAGCGCAAACACCGGGGAGCTGTTTTTT.

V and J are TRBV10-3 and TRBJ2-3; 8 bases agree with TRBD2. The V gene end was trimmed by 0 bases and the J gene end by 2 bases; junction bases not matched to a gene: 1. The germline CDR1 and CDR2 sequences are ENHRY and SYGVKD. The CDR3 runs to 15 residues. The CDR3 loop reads CAISESLAATDTQYF. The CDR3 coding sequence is TGTGCCATCAGTGAGTCACTAGCGGCCACAGATACGCAGTATTTT.

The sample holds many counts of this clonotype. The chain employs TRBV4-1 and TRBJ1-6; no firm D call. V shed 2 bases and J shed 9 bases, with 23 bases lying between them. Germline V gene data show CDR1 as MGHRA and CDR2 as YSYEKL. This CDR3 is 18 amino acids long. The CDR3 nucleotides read TGCGCCAGCAGCCAACTTCAAAGCCGAGGAGGGAACGTTTCACCCCTCCACTTT. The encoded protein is CASSQLQSRGGNVSPLHF.

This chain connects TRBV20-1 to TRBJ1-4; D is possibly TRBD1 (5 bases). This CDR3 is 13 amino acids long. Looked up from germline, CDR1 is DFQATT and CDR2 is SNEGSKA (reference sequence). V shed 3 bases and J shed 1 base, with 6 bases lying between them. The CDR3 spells CSASGGTNEKLFF. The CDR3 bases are TGCAGTGCTAGCGGGGGAACTAATGAAAAACTGTTTTTT.

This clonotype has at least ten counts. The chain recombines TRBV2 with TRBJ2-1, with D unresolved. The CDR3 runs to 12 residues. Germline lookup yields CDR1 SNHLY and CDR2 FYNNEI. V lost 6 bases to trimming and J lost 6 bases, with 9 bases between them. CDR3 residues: CASRPWGNEQFF. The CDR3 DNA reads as TGTGCCAGCAGACCCTGGGGCAATGAGCAGTTCTTC. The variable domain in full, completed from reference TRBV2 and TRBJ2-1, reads EPEVTQTPSHQVTQMGQEVILRCVPISNHLYFYWYRQILGQKVEFLVSFYNNEISEKSEIFDDQFSVERPDGSNFTLKIRSTKLEDSAMYFCASRPWGNEQFFGPGTRLTVL.

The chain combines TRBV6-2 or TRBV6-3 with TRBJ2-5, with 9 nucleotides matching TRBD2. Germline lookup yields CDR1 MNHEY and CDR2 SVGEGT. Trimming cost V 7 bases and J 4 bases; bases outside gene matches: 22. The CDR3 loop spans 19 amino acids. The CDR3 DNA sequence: TGTGCCAGCACTCTATCCCCTTGGGCCCGCGGGGGGGCCGGAGAGACCCAGTACTTC. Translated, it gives CASTLSPWARGGAGETQYF.

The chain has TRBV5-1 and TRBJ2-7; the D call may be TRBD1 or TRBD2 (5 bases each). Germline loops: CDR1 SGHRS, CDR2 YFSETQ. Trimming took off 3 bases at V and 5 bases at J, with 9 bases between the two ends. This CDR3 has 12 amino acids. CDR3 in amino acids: CASSWDPNEQYF. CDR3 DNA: TGCGCCAGCAGCTGGGACCCCAACGAGCAGTACTTC.

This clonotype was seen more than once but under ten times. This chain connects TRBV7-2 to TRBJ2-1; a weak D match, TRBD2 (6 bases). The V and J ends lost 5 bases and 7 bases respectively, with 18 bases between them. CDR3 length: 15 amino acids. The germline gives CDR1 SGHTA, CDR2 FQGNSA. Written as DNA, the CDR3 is TGTGCCAGCAGCCGGGGGTCGGGGGAAGTGAATGAGCAGTTCTTC. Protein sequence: CASSRGSGEVNEQFF.

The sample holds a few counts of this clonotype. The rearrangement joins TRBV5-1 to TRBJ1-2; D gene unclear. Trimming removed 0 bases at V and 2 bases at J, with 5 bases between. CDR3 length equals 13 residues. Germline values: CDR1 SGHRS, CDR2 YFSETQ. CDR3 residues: CASSLAQNYGYTF. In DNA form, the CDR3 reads TGCGCCAGCAGCTTGGCACAGAACTATGGCTACACCTTC.

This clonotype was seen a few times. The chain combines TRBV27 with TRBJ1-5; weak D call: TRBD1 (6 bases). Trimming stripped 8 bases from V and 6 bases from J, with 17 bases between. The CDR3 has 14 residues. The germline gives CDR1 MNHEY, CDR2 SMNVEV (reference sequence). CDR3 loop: CASPGEGDVQPQHF. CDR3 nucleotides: TGTGCCAGCCCGGGGGAGGGGGACGTTCAGCCCCAGCATTTT.

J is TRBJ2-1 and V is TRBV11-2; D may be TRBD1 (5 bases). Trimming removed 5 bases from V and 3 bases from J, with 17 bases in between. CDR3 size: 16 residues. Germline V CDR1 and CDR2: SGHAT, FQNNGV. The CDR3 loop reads CASSRQSNINYNEQFF. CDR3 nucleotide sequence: TGTGCCAGCAGCCGACAGTCCAATATCAACTACAATGAGCAGTTCTTC.

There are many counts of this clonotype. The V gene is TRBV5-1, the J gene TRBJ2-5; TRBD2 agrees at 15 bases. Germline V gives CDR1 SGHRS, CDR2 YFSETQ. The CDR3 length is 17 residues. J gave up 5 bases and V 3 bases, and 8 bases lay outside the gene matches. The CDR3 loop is CASSWTSGRAAGETQYF. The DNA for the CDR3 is TGCGCCAGCAGCTGGACTAGCGGGAGGGCCGCTGGGGAGACCCAGTACTTC.

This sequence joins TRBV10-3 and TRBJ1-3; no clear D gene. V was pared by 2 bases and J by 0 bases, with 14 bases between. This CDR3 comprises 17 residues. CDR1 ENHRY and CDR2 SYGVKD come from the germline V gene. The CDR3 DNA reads TGTGCCATCAGTGAGAGGAGACGCCAAACCTCTGGAAACACCATATATTTT. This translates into CAISERRRQTSGNTIYF.

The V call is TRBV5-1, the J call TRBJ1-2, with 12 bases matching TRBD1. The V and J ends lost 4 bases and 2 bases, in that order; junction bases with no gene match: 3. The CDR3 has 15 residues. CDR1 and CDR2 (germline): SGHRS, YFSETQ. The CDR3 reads CASSAGQGANYGYTF. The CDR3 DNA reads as TGCGCCAGCAGCGCGGGACAGGGGGCCAACTATGGCTACACCTTC.

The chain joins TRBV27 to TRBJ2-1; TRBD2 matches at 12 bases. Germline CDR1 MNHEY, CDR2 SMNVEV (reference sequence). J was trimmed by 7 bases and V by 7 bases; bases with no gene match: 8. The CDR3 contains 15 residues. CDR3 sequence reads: CASTRTSGARNEQFF. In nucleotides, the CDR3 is TGTGCCAGCACTCGGACTAGCGGGGCGCGTAATGAGCAGTTCTTC.

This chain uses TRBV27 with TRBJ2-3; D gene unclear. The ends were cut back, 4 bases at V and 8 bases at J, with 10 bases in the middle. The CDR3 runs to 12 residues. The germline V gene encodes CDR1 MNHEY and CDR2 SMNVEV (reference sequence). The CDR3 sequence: CASSSRVGTQYF. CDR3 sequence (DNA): TGTGCCAGCAGTTCCCGCGTGGGTACGCAGTATTTT.

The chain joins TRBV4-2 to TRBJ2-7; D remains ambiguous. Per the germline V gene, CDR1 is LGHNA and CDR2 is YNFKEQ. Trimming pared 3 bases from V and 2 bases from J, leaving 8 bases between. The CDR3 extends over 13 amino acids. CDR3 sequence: CASSQLTAYEQYF. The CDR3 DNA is TGTGCCAGCAGCCAGCTGACGGCCTACGAGCAGTACTTC.

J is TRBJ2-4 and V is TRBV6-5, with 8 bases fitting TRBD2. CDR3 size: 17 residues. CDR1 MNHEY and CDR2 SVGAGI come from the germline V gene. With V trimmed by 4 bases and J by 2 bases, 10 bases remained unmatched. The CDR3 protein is CASSSTSGGVSKNIQYF. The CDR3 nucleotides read TGTGCCAGCAGTTCTACCTCGGGGGGGGTATCCAAAAACATTCAGTACTTC.

In nucleotides, the CDR3 is TGCAGTGCAACCGGGACAGGGGACCCAGATACGCAGTATTTT. Its translation is CSATGTGDPDTQYF. The chain links TRBV20-1 to TRBJ2-3; TRBD1 agrees at 10 bases. V shed 6 bases, J shed 4 bases, and the junction held 7 bases outside the gene matches. The CDR3 runs to 14 residues. The germline V gene encodes CDR1 DFQATT and CDR2 SNEGSKA (reference sequence).

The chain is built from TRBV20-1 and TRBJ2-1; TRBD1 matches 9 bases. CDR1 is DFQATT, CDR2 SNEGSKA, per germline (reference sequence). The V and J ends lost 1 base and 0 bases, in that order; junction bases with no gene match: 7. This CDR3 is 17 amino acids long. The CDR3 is CSARAYLTGGSYNEQFF. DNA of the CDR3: TGCAGTGCTAGAGCTTACTTGACAGGGGGCTCCTACAATGAGCAGTTCTTC.

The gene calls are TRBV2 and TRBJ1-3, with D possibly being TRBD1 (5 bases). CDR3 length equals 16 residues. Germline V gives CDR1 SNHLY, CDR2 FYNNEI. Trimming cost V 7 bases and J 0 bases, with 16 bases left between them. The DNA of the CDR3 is TGTGCCAGCAACACGGGACGGCAGAGCTCTGGAAACACCATATATTTT. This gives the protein CASNTGRQSSGNTIYF.

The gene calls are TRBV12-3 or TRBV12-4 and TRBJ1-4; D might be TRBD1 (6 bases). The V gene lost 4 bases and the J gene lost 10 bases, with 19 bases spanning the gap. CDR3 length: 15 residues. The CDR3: CASSSTMGGERKLFF. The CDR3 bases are TGTGCCAGCAGTTCCACTATGGGGGGCGAGAGAAAACTGTTTTTT.

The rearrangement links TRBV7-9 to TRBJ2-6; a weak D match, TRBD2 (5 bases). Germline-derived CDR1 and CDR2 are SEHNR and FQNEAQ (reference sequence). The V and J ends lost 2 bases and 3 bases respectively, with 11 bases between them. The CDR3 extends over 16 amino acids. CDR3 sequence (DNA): TGTGCCAGCAGCTTAACCCTAGCCTTTGGGGCCAACGTCCTGACTTTC. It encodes CASSLTLAFGANVLTF.